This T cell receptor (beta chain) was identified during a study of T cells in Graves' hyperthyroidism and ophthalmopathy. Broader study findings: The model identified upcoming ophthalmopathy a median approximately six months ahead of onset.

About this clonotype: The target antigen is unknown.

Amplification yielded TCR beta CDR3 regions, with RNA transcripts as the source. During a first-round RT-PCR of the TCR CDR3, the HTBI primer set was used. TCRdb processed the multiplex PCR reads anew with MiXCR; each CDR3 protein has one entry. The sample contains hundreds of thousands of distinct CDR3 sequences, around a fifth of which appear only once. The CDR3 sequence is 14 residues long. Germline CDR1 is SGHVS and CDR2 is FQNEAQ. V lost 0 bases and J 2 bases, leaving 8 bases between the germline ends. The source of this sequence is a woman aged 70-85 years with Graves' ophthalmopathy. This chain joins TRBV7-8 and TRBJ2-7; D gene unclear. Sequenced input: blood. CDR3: CASSLASLTYEQYF. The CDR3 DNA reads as TGTGCCAGCAGCTTAGCGTCGTTGACCTACGAGCAGTACTTC.